What follows describes a single TCR beta chain. The entry originates in a study of blood T cell repertoires in COVID-19. Turning to the study itself: The samples span acute and convalescent COVID-19 from the United States, Italy and Spain. From T cells, B-cell-depleted T cells, or PBMCs came the material, which was cDNA or gDNA.

Per the authors' pipeline: Reference gene primer amplification in the assay estimated nucleated cell counts. Sequenced by immunoSEQ multiplex PCR; TCRdb stores in-frame clones only, minus some. V and J calls plus clone size are reproduced from that table; the DNA served to infer D and trimming. The sample carries tens of thousands of clones, 83% recorded once. The CDR3 covers 17 residues. The chain has TRBV21-1 and TRBJ1-2; the DNA was not compared with TRBD1, the D call given in the table. TRBV21-1 is marked as a pseudogene. Source material: peripheral blood. The sequence was collected from a woman aged 55-70 years with acute or convalescent COVID-19. The CDR3 DNA reads TGTGCCAGCAGCAAAGGGAACAGCCTCGTGAGCAACTATGGCTACACCTTC. This sequence encodes CASSKGNSLVSNYGYTF.